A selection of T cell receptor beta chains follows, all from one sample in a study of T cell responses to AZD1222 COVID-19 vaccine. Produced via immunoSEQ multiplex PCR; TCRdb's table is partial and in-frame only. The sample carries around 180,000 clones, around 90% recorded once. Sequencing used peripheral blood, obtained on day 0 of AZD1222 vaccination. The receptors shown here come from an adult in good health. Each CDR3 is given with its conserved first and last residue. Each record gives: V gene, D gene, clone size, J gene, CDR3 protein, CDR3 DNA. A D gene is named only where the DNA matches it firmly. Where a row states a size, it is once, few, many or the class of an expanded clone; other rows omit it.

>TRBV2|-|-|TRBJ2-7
CASIDRTSSYEQYF
TGTGCCAGCATTGACAGGACTTCATCCTACGAGCAGTACTTC
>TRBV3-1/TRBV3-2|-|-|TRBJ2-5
CASSQGFGGAGETQYF
TGTGCCAGCAGCCAAGGATTCGGGGGCGCCGGGGAGACCCAGTACTTC
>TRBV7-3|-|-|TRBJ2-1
CASSLGQLGNEQFF
TGTGCCAGCAGCTTAGGTCAGCTAGGGAATGAGCAGTTCTTC
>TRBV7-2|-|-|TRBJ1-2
CASRLRDANGYTF
TGTGCCAGCAGACTCCGGGACGCGAATGGCTACACCTTC
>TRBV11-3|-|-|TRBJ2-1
CASSLVSGARYNEQFF
TGTGCCAGCAGCTTAGTCTCAGGGGCCCGATACAATGAGCAGTTCTTC
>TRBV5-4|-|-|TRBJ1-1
CASSLVGSQTTEAFF
TGTGCCAGCAGCTTGGTCGGCAGCCAGACGACTGAAGCTTTCTTT
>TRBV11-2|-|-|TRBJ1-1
CASSLAGMNTEAFF
TGTGCCAGCAGCTTAGCGGGAATGAACACTGAAGCTTTCTTT
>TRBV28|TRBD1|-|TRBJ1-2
CASRVRQGVQRGGYTF
TGTGCCAGCAGAGTGCGACAGGGGGTGCAGCGGGGAGGCTACACCTTC
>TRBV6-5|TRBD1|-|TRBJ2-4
CASSPTGIAKNIQYF
TGTGCCAGCAGTCCGACAGGGATCGCCAAAAACATTCAGTACTTC
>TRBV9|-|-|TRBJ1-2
CASSVGAVNLYGYTF
TGTGCCAGCAGCGTAGGGGCCGTAAACCTCTATGGCTACACCTTC
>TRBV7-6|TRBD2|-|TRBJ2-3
CASSPSVAGRVTDTQYF
TGTGCCAGCAGCCCCTCGGTGGCGGGGAGGGTCACAGATACGCAGTATTTT
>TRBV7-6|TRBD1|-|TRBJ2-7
CASSPHRDRGYEQYF
TGTGCCAGCAGCCCCCACCGGGACAGGGGCTACGAGCAGTACTTC
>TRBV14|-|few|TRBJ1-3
CASSQDLPGGNTIYF
TGTGCCAGCAGCCAAGATCTGCCGGGGGGCAACACCATATATTTT
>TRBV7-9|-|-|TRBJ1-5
CASSLQGSNQPQHF
TGTGCCAGCAGCTTACAGGGGAGCAATCAGCCCCAGCATTTT
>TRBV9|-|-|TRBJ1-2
CASSVAGNNYGYTF
TGTGCCAGCAGCGTAGCCGGGAATAACTATGGCTACACCTTC
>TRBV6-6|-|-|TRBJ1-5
CASGQPQHF
TGTGCCAGCGGGCAGCCCCAGCATTTT
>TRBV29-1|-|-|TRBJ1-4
CSVDSGAKILFF
TGCAGCGTTGATTCTGGGGCGAAAATCCTGTTTTTT
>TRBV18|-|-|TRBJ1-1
CASSPLGRGQRDTEAFF
TGTGCCAGCTCACCTCTGGGCCGAGGGCAGAGGGACACTGAAGCTTTCTTT
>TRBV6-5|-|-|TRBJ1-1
CASSYSMRYTEAFF
TGTGCCAGCAGTTACTCGATGCGTTACACTGAAGCTTTCTTT
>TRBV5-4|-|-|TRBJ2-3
CASSFGQSTDTQYF
TGTGCCAGCAGCTTCGGACAAAGCACAGATACGCAGTATTTT
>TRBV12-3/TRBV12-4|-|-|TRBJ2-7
CASSLQYEQYF
TGTGCCAGCAGTTTGCAGTACGAGCAGTACTTC
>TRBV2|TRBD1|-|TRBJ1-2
CASSLQGGGDGYTF
TGTGCCAGCAGTTTACAGGGGGGTGGCGATGGCTACACCTTC
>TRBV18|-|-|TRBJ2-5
CASSPNSRTQYF
TGTGCCAGCTCACCGAACTCGCGGACCCAGTACTTC
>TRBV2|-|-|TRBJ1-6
CASSLTGTGHNSPLHF
TGTGCCAGCAGTCTCACCGGGACGGGCCATAATTCACCCCTCCACTTT
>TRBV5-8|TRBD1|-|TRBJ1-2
CASSLGRGPYGYTF
TGTGCCAGCAGCTTGGGCAGGGGGCCATATGGCTACACCTTC
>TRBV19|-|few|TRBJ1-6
CASSITGNNSPLHF
TGTGCCAGTAGTATAACCGGGAACAATTCACCCCTCCACTTT
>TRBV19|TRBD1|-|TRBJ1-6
CASRPSGGGSPLHF
TGTGCCAGTAGACCCTCAGGGGGCGGATCACCCCTCCACTTT
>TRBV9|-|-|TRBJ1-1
CASSRSSGEAFF
TGTGCCAGCAGCCGAAGTTCCGGTGAAGCTTTCTTT
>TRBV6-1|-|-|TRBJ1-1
CASSETTALNTEAFF
TGTGCCAGCAGTGAAACGACGGCCCTGAACACTGAAGCTTTCTTT
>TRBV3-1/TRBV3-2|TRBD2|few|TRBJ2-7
CASSRGYGGNEQYF
TGTGCCAGCAGCCGAGGATACGGGGGGAACGAGCAGTACTTC
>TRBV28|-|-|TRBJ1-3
CASSSPGLGNTIYF
TGTGCCAGCAGTTCCCCAGGGCTCGGAAACACCATATATTTT
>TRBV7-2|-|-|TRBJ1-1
CASSFGTNTEAFF
TGTGCCAGCAGCTTCGGGACGAACACTGAAGCTTTCTTT
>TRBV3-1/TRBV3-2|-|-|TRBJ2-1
CASRDEQFF
TGTGCCAGCCGTGATGAGCAGTTCTTC
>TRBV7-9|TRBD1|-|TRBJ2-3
CASSRPEKGGPDTQYF
TGTGCCAGCAGCCGACCAGAAAAAGGGGGCCCAGATACGCAGTATTTT
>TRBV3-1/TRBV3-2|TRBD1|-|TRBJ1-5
CASSQGQGTSNQPQHF
TGTGCCAGCAGCCAGGGACAGGGGACAAGCAATCAGCCCCAGCATTTT
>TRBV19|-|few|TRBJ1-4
CASSRDRRFNEKLFF
TGTGCCAGTAGTAGAGACAGGAGATTTAATGAAAAACTGTTTTTT
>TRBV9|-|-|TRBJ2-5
CASSVFHSQTQYF
TGTGCCAGCAGCGTATTCCACAGCCAGACCCAGTACTTC
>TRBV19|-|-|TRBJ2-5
CASGTKETQYF
TGTGCCAGTGGGACAAAAGAGACCCAGTACTTC
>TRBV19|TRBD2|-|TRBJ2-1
CASSIRAGGPNEQFF
TGTGCCAGTAGTATAAGGGCGGGGGGGCCCAATGAGCAGTTCTTC
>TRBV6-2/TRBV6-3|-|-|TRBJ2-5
CASSYSGNQETQYF
TGTGCCAGCAGTTACTCAGGGAACCAAGAGACCCAGTACTTC
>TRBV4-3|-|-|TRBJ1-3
CASSLSARSGNTIYF
TGCGCCAGCAGCCTATCAGCTAGGAGTGGAAACACCATATATTTT
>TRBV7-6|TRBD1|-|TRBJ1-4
CASSPGGTTGLLNEKLFF
TGTGCCAGCAGCCCAGGGGGTACTACTGGACTACTTAATGAAAAACTGTTTTTT
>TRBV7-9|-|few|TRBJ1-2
CASSRGSGGNYGYTF
TGTGCCAGCAGTCGTGGGAGTGGCGGAAACTATGGCTACACCTTC
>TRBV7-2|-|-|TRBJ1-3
CASSFVGGSGNTIYF
TGTGCCAGCAGTTTTGTTGGGGGCTCTGGAAACACCATATATTTT
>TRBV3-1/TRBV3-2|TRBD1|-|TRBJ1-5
CASSHGSGQGGNQPQHF
TGTGCCAGCAGCCATGGGTCGGGACAGGGCGGCAATCAGCCCCAGCATTTT
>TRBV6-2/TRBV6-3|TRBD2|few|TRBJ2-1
CASSYNSQAGGYNEQFF
TGTGCCAGCAGTTACAACTCCCAAGCGGGGGGGTACAATGAGCAGTTCTTC
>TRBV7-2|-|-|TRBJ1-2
CASSLDDRGEYGYTF
TGTGCCAGCAGCTTAGACGACCGAGGGGAGTATGGCTACACCTTC
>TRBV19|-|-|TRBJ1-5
CASSVQGGGQPQHF
TGTGCCAGTAGCGTCCAGGGAGGGGGTCAGCCCCAGCATTTT
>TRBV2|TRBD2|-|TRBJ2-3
CASRATSGGASDTQYF
TGTGCCAGCAGGGCAACTAGCGGGGGGGCATCAGATACGCAGTATTTT
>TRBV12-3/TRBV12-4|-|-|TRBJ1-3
CASSFALGNTIYF
TGTGCCAGCAGCTTCGCCCTTGGAAACACCATATATTTT
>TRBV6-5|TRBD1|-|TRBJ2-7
CASIMGGTGDEQYF
TGTGCCAGCATCATGGGAGGGACAGGGGACGAGCAGTACTTC